The 2 T cell receptor beta chains below come from one sample, sequenced in a study of beta chain features in type 1 diabetes. The entirety of the isolated RNA underwent reverse transcription, so expressed TCRB transcripts were sequenced. Clones were read by immunoSEQ multiplex PCR, and TCRdb kept only the in-frame ones, dropping some. Of 140,000 or so clones in the sample, less than 11% were seen once. Sequencing was carried out using naive CD4+ T cells from blood. Source of these receptors: a man between 18 and 29 years old in good health.

Ten or more counts support this clone. V gene TRBV10-3 combines with J gene TRBJ2-3; TRBD2 aligns across 9 bases. Per germline, CDR1 ENHRY and CDR2 SYGVKD. Trimming cost V 7 bases and J 4 bases; bases outside gene matches: 3. This CDR3 is built from 13 residues. CDR3 in DNA: TGTGCCATCACGTCTAGCGGGGCAGATACGCAGTATTTT. Protein sequence: CAITSSGADTQYF.

In its sample, this clone was seen a few times. The chain joins TRBV10-3 to TRBJ2-3; 14 bases are shared with TRBD2. Germline-derived CDR1 and CDR2 are ENHRY and SYGVKD. CDR3 length: 14 residues. J was trimmed by 2 bases and V by 10 bases; bases with no gene match: 2. DNA for the CDR3: TGTGCCACGACTAGCGGGGGGGCCACAGATACGCAGTATTTT. Translating it yields CATTSGGATDTQYF.